The 26 T cell receptor beta chains listed next were all sequenced from one sample in a study of control samples from healthy donors and cancer patients. Generated by immunoSEQ multiplex PCR, the TCRdb table keeps only in-frame clones and is missing some. The table has about 130,000 clones, roughly nine tenths seen once. The sample taken for sequencing was PBMCs. These receptors were obtained from a man aged 50 to 60 with head and neck cancer.

The chain joins TRBV5-5 to TRBJ2-3; D might be TRBD2 (5 bases). CDR1 is SGHKS, CDR2 YYEKEE, per germline (reference sequence). V gave up 4 bases and J gave up 2 bases, with 17 bases separating them. The CDR3 loop spans 16 amino acids. Written as DNA, the CDR3 is TGTGCCAGCAGCCCGCTAGCCCTCCCCAACACAGATACGCAGTATTTT. Translating it yields CASSPLALPNTDTQYF.

The CDR3 reads CASSRHRTGGFGNTIYF. Written as DNA, the CDR3 is TGTGCCAGCAGCCGCCACAGGACAGGGGGCTTTGGAAACACCATATATTTT. The chain combines TRBV7-9 with TRBJ1-3, with 11 bases aligning to TRBD1. The CDR3 consists of 17 residues. CDR1 is SEHNR and CDR2 is FQNEAQ in the germline V gene (reference sequence). The V and J ends lost 5 bases and 3 bases, in that order; junction bases with no gene match: 9.

The V call is TRBV7-2, the J call TRBJ2-1; D is ambiguous. Per germline, CDR1 SGHTA and CDR2 FQGNSA. V gave up 0 bases and J gave up 5 bases, with 5 bases separating them. The CDR3 length is 13 residues. The CDR3 nucleotides are TGTGCCAGCAGCTTAGCTCTGAACAATGAGCAGTTCTTC. This codes for CASSLALNNEQFF.

The chain links TRBV10-1 to TRBJ2-3; 10 nucleotides align to TRBD1. V was pared by 2 bases and J by 3 bases, with 2 bases of the junction left unmatched. CDR1 and CDR2 (germline): WNHNN, SYGVQD (reference sequence). The CDR3 totals 15 residues. The CDR3 loop is CASSEGTGVTDTQYF. The DNA of the CDR3 is TGCGCCAGCAGTGAGGGGACAGGGGTGACAGATACGCAGTATTTT.

Turning to this clone: A read error may account for a junction end that differs from germline. The rearrangement joins TRBV6-1 to TRBJ2-1, with 7 nucleotides matching TRBD1. The CDR3 length is 14 residues. CDR1 is MNHNS and CDR2 is SASEGT in the germline V gene. This CDR3 is CASSEGARGNGQFF. In DNA, the CDR3 is TGTGCCAGCAGTGAAGGGGCCAGGGGGAATGGGCAGTTCTTC.

The chain links TRBV27 to TRBJ2-5, with TRBD2 matching over 11 bases. The CDR3 totals 13 residues. Unmatched junction bases numbered 3, after V lost 7 bases and J lost 5 bases. Germline V gene data show CDR1 as MNHEY and CDR2 as SMNVEV (reference sequence). The CDR3 protein is CASTSSGRETQYF. The CDR3 DNA sequence: TGTGCCAGCACCTCTAGCGGGAGGGAGACCCAGTACTTC.

The V call is TRBV6-5, the J call TRBJ2-1; the match to TRBD1 covers 10 bases. The CDR3 totals 15 residues. V trimming: 2 bases; J trimming: 8 bases; junction bases outside the gene matches: 6. Germline V gene data show CDR1 as MNHEY and CDR2 as SVGAGI. The chain's CDR3 is CASSYPRQGAYEQFF. CDR3 DNA sequence: TGTGCCAGCAGTTACCCAAGACAGGGGGCATATGAGCAGTTCTTC.

CDR3: CSVEEGTYGYTF. In nucleotides, the CDR3 is TGCAGCGTTGAAGAGGGAACCTATGGCTACACCTTC. This chain connects TRBV29-1 to TRBJ1-2; no reliable D call. Germline V gene sequence: CDR1 SQVTM, CDR2 ANQGSEA. The CDR3 has 12 amino acids. V was clipped by 0 bases and J by 4 bases, with 6 bases between them.

The V gene is TRBV18, the J gene TRBJ2-1; D possibly corresponds to TRBD2 (7 bases). V was shortened by 3 bases and J by 7 bases, with 13 bases between the two germline ends. Germline lookup yields CDR1 KGHSH and CDR2 LQKENI. The CDR3 consists of 14 residues. DNA for the CDR3: TGTGCCAGCTCACCGCCCGGGGGGCGGAATGAGCAGTTCTTC. It yields the protein CASSPPGGRNEQFF. Combining the CDR3 with reference TRBV18 and TRBJ2-1 gives the whole variable domain NAGVMQNPRHLVRRRGQEARLRCSPMKGHSHVYWYRQLPEEGLKFMVYLQKENIIDESGMPKERFSAEFPKEGPSILRIQQVVRGDSAAYFCASSPPGGRNEQFFGPGTRLTVL.

The CDR3 DNA is TGTGCCAGCAGTTACTCGTATACGGGAAACACCATATATTTT. Its translation is CASSYSYTGNTIYF. V gene TRBV6-5 combines with J gene TRBJ1-3; unclear D gene. Deletions cut 0 bases from V and 4 bases from J, with 7 bases between. CDR1 is MNHEY, CDR2 SVGAGI, per germline. This CDR3 region has 14 residues.

The CDR3 DNA follows: TGTGCCAGCAGCGTATTCGCAGCCTCTAACTATGGCTACACCTTC. Its translation: CASSVFAASNYGYTF. The chain has TRBV9 and TRBJ1-2; D not certain. The germline V and J ends were trimmed by 1 base and 0 bases, with 10 bases remaining between them. CDR1 and CDR2 (germline): SGDLS, YYNGEE. The CDR3 consists of 15 residues.

The chain uses TRBV7-9 and TRBJ1-2; 10 bases match TRBD1. CDR3 length: 15 amino acids. The trim removed 4 bases at V and 2 bases at J, leaving 4 bases unmatched. CDR1 is SEHNR, CDR2 FQNEAQ, per germline (reference sequence). In DNA form, the CDR3 reads TGTGCCAGCAGCTCCCGGACAGGGGGGAACTATGGCTACACCTTC. Its translation: CASSSRTGGNYGYTF.

This chain uses TRBV18 with TRBJ2-7, with a weak D call TRBD1 (5 bases). Trimming stripped 8 bases from V and 4 bases from J, with 15 bases between. Germline CDR1 KGHSH, CDR2 LQKENI. The CDR3 extends over 13 amino acids. CDR3 residues: CASASRVSYEQYF. In nucleotides, the CDR3 is TGTGCCAGCGCCAGCAGGGTTTCGTACGAGCAGTACTTC.

The V call is TRBV18, the J call TRBJ1-1, with D unresolved. The V end was cut by 5 bases, the J end by 2 bases, with 12 bases between. The CDR3 has 14 amino acids. Germline V gene data show CDR1 as KGHSH and CDR2 as LQKENI. The CDR3, as DNA: TGTGCCAGCTCAACGTGGACGGCTAACACTGAAGCTTTCTTT. It is translated as CASSTWTANTEAFF. The whole variable domain, remainder taken from reference TRBV18 and TRBJ1-1, is NAGVMQNPRHLVRRRGQEARLRCSPMKGHSHVYWYRQLPEEGLKFMVYLQKENIIDESGMPKERFSAEFPKEGPSILRIQQVVRGDSAAYFCASSTWTANTEAFFGQGTRLTVV.

The rearrangement links TRBV5-4 to TRBJ2-1; 12 nucleotides line up with TRBD2. The CDR3 is 14 amino acids. The germline V gene encodes CDR1 SGHNT and CDR2 YYREEE (reference sequence). Losses at the gene ends were 4 bases for V and 9 bases for J; bases not matched to a gene: 5. CDR3 DNA: TGTGCCAGCAGCCTGGGACTAGCGGGTGGTGAGCAGTTCTTC. As protein: CASSLGLAGGEQFF. Full variable domain (remainder filled in from reference TRBV5-4 and TRBJ2-1): ETGVTQSPTHLIKTRGQQVTLRCSSQSGHNTVSWYQQALGQGPQFIFQYYREEENGRGNFPPRFSGLQFPNYSSELNVNALELDDSALYLCASSLGLAGGEQFFGPGTRLTVL.

Only a few counts were recorded for this clone. The V gene is TRBV7-9, the J gene TRBJ2-1; 11 nucleotides agree with TRBD2. Germline loops: CDR1 SEHNR, CDR2 FQNEAQ (reference sequence). Trimming took 11 bases from V and 6 from J; bases not matched to a gene: 6. This CDR3 region has 13 residues. DNA of the CDR3: TGTGCCGGACATAGCGGGGGGGCCAATGAGCAGTTCTTC. It translates to CAGHSGGANEQFF.

This rearrangement joins TRBV18 to TRBJ2-1; TRBD2 matches at 13 bases. The J segment lost 5 bases and the V segment lost 5 bases, leaving 3 bases of the junction unmatched. Germline CDR1 reads KGHSH; CDR2 reads LQKENI. The CDR3 has 15 amino acids. The CDR3 DNA reads TGTGCCAGCTCATTAGGGACTAGCGGGGACAATGAGCAGTTCTTC. Its translation: CASSLGTSGDNEQFF.

The chain's CDR3 is CAIRAEDYGANVLTF. Written as DNA, the CDR3 is TGTGCCATCAGGGCGGAGGATTACGGGGCCAACGTCCTGACTTTC. The genes are TRBV10-3 and TRBJ2-6, with D perhaps matching TRBD2 (5 bases). The length of the CDR3 is 15 residues. CDR1 is ENHRY and CDR2 is SYGVKD in the germline V gene. The V end was cut by 6 bases, the J end by 4 bases, with 13 bases between.

The rearrangement links TRBV28 to TRBJ1-1, with D possibly being TRBD1 (6 bases). This CDR3 is 15 amino acids long. Between the trimmed V and J ends, which lost 4 bases and 1 base, there was a span of 13 bases. Germline-derived CDR1 and CDR2 are MDHEN and SYDVKM. The CDR3 spells CASSYTRDKNTEAFF. The CDR3 coding sequence is TGTGCCAGCAGTTATACACGGGACAAGAACACTGAAGCTTTCTTT.

The V gene is TRBV3-1 (or the pseudogene TRBV3-2), the J gene TRBJ2-7; 14 bases are a match to TRBD2. Per the germline V gene, CDR1 is LGHDT and CDR2 is YNNKEL (reference sequence). The V segment lost 0 bases and the J segment 5 bases; nucleotides outside the gene matches: 12. The CDR3 runs 19 residues. The CDR3 DNA reads as TGTGCCAGCAGCCAAGATCGGAGACTAGCGGGAGGGCCTTTCGACGAGCAGTACTTC. The encoded protein is CASSQDRRLAGGPFDEQYF.

The DNA of the CDR3 is TGTGCCAGCAGCCAAACAGGGGAAAATCCCTACGAGCAGTACTTC. Amino acid sequence: CASSQTGENPYEQYF. The chain uses TRBV3-1 (or the pseudogene TRBV3-2) and TRBJ2-7; 7 bases agree with TRBD1. The germline V gene encodes CDR1 LGHDT and CDR2 YNNKEL (reference sequence). Losses at the gene ends were 2 bases for V and 2 bases for J; bases not matched to a gene: 6. This CDR3 has 15 residues.

The rearrangement joins TRBV5-1 to TRBJ2-1; perhaps TRBD1 as D (6 bases). Trimming took off 6 bases at V and 9 bases at J, with 10 bases between the two ends. CDR1 is SGHRS, CDR2 YFSETQ, per germline. This CDR3 contains 11 residues. CDR3 sequence: CASTGEGEQFF. CDR3 nucleotides: TGCGCCAGCACAGGGGAAGGTGAGCAGTTCTTC. The full variable domain, rest sourced from reference TRBV5-1 and TRBJ2-1, is KAGVTQTPRYLIKTRGQQVTLSCSPISGHRSVSWYQQTPGQGLQFLFEYFSETQRNKGNFPGRFSGRQFSNSRSEMNVSTLELGDSALYLCASTGEGEQFFGPGTRLTVL.

The chain employs TRBV28 and TRBJ2-1; 12 positions match TRBD2. The CDR3 sequence is 15 residues long. The V and J ends lost 6 bases and 9 bases, in that order; junction bases with no gene match: 9. Per germline, CDR1 MDHEN and CDR2 SYDVKM. CDR3 in amino acids: CASRPWTSGKAEQFF. DNA for the CDR3: TGTGCCAGCAGACCCTGGACTAGCGGGAAGGCTGAGCAGTTCTTC.

V usage is TRBV9 and J usage is TRBJ2-1; the match to TRBD2 covers 8 bases. V trimming: 6 bases; J trimming: 4 bases; junction bases outside the gene matches: 12. The CDR3 loop spans 16 amino acids. Germline V CDR1 and CDR2: SGDLS, YYNGEE. CDR3 sequence reads: CASTKKEAGGYNEQFF. CDR3 nucleotides: TGTGCCAGCACCAAGAAGGAGGCGGGAGGTTACAATGAGCAGTTCTTC.

J is TRBJ2-3 and V is TRBV27, with D unclear. The CDR3 loop spans 14 amino acids. Trimming stripped 8 bases from V and 0 bases from J, with 12 bases between. Germline V gene sequence: CDR1 MNHEY, CDR2 SMNVEV (reference sequence). The CDR3 region is CASDSRNSTDTQYF. The DNA for the CDR3 is TGTGCCAGCGACTCAAGAAATAGCACAGATACGCAGTATTTT.

The chain recombines TRBV28 with TRBJ2-3; TRBD2 aligns across 9 bases. Per germline, CDR1 MDHEN and CDR2 SYDVKM. Trimming at V came to 6 bases and at J to 1 base, leaving 2 bases not matched to a gene. The CDR3 has 14 residues. The CDR3 here is CASSRLAGTDTQYF. The CDR3 DNA sequence: TGTGCCAGCAGCAGACTAGCGGGCACAGATACGCAGTATTTT.